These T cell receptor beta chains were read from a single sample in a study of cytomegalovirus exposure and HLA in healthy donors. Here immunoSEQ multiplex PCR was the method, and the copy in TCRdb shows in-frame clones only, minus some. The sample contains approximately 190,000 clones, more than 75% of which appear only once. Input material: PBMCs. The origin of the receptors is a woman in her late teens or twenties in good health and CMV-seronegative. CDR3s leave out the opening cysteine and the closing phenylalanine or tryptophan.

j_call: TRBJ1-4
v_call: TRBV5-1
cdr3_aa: ASSLWGQAVGNEKLF

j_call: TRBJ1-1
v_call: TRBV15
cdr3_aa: ATSIRGRARTEAF

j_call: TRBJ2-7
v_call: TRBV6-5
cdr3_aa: ASSYAEIFYEQY

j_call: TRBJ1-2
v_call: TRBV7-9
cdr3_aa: AGERAIGYGYT

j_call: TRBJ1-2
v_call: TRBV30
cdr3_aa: AWSVPGRGDGYT

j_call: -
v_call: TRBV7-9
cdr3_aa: ASSGSGGYAGGYEQY

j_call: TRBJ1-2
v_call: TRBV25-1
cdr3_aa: ASSELDRGALNYGYT

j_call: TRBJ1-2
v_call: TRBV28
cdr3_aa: ASSLAQGSGYT

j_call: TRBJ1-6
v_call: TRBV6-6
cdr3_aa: ASIKGGDDSPLH

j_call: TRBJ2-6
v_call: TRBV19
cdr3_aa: ASSIGTSISGANVLT

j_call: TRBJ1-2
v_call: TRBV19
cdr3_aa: ASSITEGAIVYGYT

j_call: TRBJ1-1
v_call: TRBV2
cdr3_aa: AIGTVNTEAF

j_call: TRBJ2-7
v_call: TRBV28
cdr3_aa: ASSSGGLRGSYEQY

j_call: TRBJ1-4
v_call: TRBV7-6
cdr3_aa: ASSFGSLGAATNEKLF

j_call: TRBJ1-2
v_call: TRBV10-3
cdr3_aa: AISAGYGYGYT

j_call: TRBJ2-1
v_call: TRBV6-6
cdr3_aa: ASRPGTLSNEQF

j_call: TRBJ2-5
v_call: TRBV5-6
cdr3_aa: ASSLGGAPETQY

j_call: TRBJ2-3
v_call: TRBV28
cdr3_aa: ASSRPSGARDTQY

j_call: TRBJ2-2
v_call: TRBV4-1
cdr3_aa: ASSQDLSGLATPELF

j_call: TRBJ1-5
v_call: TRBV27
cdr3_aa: ASSFPGAQGNISNQPQH

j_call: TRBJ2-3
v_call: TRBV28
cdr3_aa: ASSSLMGGSGSASTDTQY

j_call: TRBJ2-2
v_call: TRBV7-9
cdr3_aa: SKTPLEGELF

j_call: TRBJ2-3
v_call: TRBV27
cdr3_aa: ASSSAVVSGRGTQY

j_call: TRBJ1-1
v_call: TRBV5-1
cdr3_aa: ASSSDRGPRGTEAF

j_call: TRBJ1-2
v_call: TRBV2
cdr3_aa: ASSELQTGDHGYT

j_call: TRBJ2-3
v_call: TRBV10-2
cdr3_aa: ASSGLSTDTQY

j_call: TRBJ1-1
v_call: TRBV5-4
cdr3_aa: ASSPDRVDTEAF

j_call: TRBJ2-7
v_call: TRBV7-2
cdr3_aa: ASSLEQGGYEQY